This T cell receptor (beta chain) was captured in a study of cytomegalovirus exposure and HLA in healthy donors. Study background: A data release that came early held tens of millions of unique TCRs from HLA-typed donors. Study-level points and caveats: Cytomegalovirus association was listed for roughly 160 TCR beta chains. Clonal expansion was found to be greater in HLA-associated TCR beta chains than in equally common others in a later analysis.

This CDR3 is built from 16 residues. Germline V gene data show CDR1 as KGHSH and CDR2 as LQKENI. V lost 6 bases and J lost 6, with 20 bases in between. Remarks on this clone: Its antigen is still unknown.

The PCR made use of 60 Vbeta and 13 Jbeta primers. Assay: immunoSEQ multiplex PCR; the TCRdb copy retains only in-frame clones and omits some. The sample has about 130,000 clones, around 81% seen once; the top ten hold about 1.8%. Material for sequencing was PBMCs. The receptor's source is a woman in her 50s in good health and CMV-seronegative. The V call is TRBV18, the J call TRBJ1-4; D might be TRBD1 (6 bases). For the CDR3, the DNA is TGTGCCAGCTCCCCTACGGACAGACCGTTCTATGAAAAACTGTTTTTT. This gives the protein CASSPTDRPFYEKLFF.